This T cell receptor beta chain is from a study of identical twins. Study-level points and caveats: Modelling approaches yielded underestimates of out-of-frame TCR alpha sharing between monozygotic twins.

This clonotype was picked up a small number of times. The antigen remains unidentified. Unique molecular identifiers were in the cDNA, with template-switch universal primer binding. MiXCR, run by TCRdb on the 5' RACE reads, gives a single entry per CDR3 protein. The table includes 750,000 to 950,000 distinct CDR3 sequences, 10% to 15% detected once. The sample also formed part of further work on yellow fever vaccine responses in identical twins.

This clonotype originated in a woman in her late teens or twenties in good health. The sequencing input was PBMCs.

The CDR3 sequence is CASSIFPVTSGSTDTQYF. The CDR3 DNA reads TGTGCCAGTAGTATCTTTCCCGTGACTAGCGGGAGCACAGATACGCAGTATTTT. The chain carries TRBV19 and TRBJ2-3; 10 bases map to TRBD2. V shed 3 bases and J 0 bases; nucleotides not matched to a gene: 9. Germline assignment: CDR1 LNHDA and CDR2 SQIVND (reference sequence). This CDR3 region has 18 residues.